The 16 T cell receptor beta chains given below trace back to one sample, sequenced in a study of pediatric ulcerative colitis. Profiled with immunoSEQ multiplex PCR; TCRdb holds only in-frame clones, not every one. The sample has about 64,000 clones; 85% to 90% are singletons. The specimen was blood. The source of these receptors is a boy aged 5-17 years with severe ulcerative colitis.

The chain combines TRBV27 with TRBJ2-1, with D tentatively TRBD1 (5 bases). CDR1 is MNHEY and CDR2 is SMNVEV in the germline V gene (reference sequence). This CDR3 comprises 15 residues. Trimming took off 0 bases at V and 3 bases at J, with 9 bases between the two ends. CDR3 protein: CASSLSRTHYNEQFF. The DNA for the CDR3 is TGTGCCAGCAGTTTATCGAGGACACACTACAATGAGCAGTTCTTC.

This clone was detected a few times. CDR3 residues: CASSLVDDVFEVLTGELFF. CDR3 sequence (DNA): TGTGCCAGCAGCTTAGTGGACGATGTGTTCGAGGTTCTCACCGGGGAGCTGTTTTTT. V usage is TRBV7-9 and J usage is TRBJ2-2; the D is unclear. V lost 1 base and J 4 bases, leaving 22 bases between the germline ends. Germline values: CDR1 SEHNR, CDR2 FQNEAQ (reference sequence). CDR3 length equals 19 residues.

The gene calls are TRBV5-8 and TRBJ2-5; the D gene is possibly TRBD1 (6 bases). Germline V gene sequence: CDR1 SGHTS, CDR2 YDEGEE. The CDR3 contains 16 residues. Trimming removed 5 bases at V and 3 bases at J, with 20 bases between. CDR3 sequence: CASSSGLQGWEETQYF. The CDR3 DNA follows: TGTGCCAGCAGTTCCGGCCTACAGGGTTGGGAAGAGACCCAGTACTTC. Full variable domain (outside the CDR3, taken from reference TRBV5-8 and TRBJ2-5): EAGVTQSPTHLIKTRGQQATLRCSPISGHTSVYWYQQALGLGLQFLLWYDEGEERNRGNFPPRFSGRQFPNYSSELNVNALELEDSALYLCASSSGLQGWEETQYFGPGTRLLVL.

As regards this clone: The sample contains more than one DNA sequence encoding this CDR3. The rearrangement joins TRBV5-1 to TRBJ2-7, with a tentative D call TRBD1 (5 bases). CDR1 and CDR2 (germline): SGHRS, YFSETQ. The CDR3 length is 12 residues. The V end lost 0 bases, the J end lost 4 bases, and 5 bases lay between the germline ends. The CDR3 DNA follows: TGCGCCAGCAGCTTGGAGGGGTACGAGCAGTACTTC. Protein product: CASSLEGYEQYF.

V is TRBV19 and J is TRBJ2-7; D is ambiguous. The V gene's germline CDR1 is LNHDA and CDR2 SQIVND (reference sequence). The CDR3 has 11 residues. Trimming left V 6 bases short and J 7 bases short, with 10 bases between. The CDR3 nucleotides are TGTGCCAGTAGCAATTCGGGTGAGCAGTACTTC. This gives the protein CASSNSGEQYF.

The CDR3 loop is CASSLARVKGNTGELFF. Written as DNA, the CDR3 is TGCGCCAGCAGTTTGGCGAGAGTGAAGGGGAACACCGGGGAGCTGTTTTTT. The rearrangement links TRBV4-1 to TRBJ2-2; D unresolved. CDR1 and CDR2 (germline): MGHRA, YSYEKL. This CDR3 has 17 amino acids. V was shortened by 6 bases and J by 1 base, with 18 bases between the two germline ends.

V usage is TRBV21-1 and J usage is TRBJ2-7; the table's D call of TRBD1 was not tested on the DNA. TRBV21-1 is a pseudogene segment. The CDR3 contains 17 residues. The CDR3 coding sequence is TGTGCCAGCAGCAAAGGGGGCCGACAGAGACAATCCTACGAGCAGTACTTC. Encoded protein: CASSKGGRQRQSYEQYF.

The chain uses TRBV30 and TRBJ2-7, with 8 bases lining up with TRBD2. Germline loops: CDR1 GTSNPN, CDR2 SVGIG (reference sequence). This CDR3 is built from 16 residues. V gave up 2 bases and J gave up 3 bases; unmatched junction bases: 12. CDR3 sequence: CAWSRAGEAVRYEQYF. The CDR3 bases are TGTGCCTGGAGTCGAGCGGGAGAGGCTGTGCGCTACGAGCAGTACTTC.

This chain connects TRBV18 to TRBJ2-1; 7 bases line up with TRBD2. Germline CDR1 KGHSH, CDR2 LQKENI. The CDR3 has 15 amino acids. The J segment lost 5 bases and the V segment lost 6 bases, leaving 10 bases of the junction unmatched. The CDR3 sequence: CASSLGAGNHNEQFF. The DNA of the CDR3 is TGTGCCAGCTCTTTGGGAGCGGGAAACCACAATGAGCAGTTCTTC.

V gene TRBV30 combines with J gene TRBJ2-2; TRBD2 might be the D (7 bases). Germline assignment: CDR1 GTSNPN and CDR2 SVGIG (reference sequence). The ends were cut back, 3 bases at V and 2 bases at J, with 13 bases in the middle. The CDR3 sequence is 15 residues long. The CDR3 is CAWSLGGPNTGELFF. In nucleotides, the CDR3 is TGTGCCTGGAGCCTCGGGGGGCCCAACACCGGGGAGCTGTTTTTT.

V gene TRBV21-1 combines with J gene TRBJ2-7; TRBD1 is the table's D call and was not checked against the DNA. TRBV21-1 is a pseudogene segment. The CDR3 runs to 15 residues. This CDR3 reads CASPRGRDRVFEQYF. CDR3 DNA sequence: TGTGCCAGTCCACGTGGACGGGACAGGGTTTTCGAGCAGTACTTC.

Here the CDR3 DNA reads TGTGCCTGGAGTGGGACCCTGAGCGTAGCGGGACTCTACAATGAGCAGTTCTTC. It yields the protein CAWSGTLSVAGLYNEQFF. The chain combines TRBV30 with TRBJ2-1; 8 nucleotides align to TRBD2. There are 18 residues in the CDR3. The germline gives CDR1 GTSNPN, CDR2 SVGIG (reference sequence). V lost 1 base to trimming and J lost 3 bases; unmatched junction nucleotides: 14.

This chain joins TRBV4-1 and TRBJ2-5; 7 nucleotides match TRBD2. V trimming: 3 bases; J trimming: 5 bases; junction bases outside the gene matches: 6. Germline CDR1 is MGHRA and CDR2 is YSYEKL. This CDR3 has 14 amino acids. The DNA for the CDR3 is TGCGCCAGCAGCCAGGAAGGACTAGACGAGACCCAGTACTTC. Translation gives CASSQEGLDETQYF.

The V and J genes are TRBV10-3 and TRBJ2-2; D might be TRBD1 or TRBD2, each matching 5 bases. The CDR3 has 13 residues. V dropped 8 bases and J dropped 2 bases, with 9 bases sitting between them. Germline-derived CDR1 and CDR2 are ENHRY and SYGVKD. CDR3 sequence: CAIWDGNTGELFF. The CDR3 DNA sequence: TGTGCCATCTGGGACGGTAACACCGGGGAGCTGTTTTTT.

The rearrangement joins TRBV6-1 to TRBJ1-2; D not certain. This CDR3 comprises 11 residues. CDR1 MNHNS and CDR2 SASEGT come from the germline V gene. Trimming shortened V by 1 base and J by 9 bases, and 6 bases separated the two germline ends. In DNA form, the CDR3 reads TGTGCCAGCAGTGAAGTTATGAGCTACACCTTC. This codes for CASSEVMSYTF.

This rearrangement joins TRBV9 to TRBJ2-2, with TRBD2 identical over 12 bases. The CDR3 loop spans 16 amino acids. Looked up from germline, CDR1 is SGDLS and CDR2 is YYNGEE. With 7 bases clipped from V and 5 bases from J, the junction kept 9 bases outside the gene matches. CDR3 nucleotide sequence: TGTGCCAGCGGGCTAGCGGGAGGGCCGGTAACCGGGGAGCTGTTTTTT. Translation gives CASGLAGGPVTGELFF.